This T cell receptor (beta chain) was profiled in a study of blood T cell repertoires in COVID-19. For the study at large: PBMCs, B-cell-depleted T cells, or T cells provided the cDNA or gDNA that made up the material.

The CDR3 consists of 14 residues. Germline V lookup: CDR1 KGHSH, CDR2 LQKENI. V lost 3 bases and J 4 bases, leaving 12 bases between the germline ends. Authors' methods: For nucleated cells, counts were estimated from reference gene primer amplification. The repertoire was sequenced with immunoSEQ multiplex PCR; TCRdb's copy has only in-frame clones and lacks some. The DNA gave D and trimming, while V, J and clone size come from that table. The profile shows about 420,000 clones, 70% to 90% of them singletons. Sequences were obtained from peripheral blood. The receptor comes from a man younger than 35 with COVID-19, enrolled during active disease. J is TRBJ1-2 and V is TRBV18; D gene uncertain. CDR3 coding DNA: TGTGCCAGCTCACCTAGTGGAGTTGCCTATGGCTACACCTTC. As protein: CASSPSGVAYGYTF.